The rows below give T cell receptor beta chains drawn from one sample of a study of OX40 agonist ivuxolimab in advanced cancers. Sequencing used immunoSEQ multiplex PCR; TCRdb keeps in-frame clones, though not all of them. The sample yields 65,000 to 90,000 clones, 92% seen once. Here the sequenced sample was CD4+ or CD8+ T cells sorted from blood, taken in a trial of the OX40 agonist ivuxolimab. The receptor source for this set is an adult with an advanced solid tumor such as melanoma, head and neck, liver or kidney cancer. Both conserved end residues are part of each CDR3. Fields, in order: V gene, clone size, D gene, J gene, CDR3 protein, CDR3 DNA. The D gene is left open where the match is weak. Clone size is shown for a subset of rows, as once, few, many or a class of expanded clone.

v_gene: TRBV7-9
abundance: -
d_gene: TRBD1
j_gene: TRBJ2-7
CDR3aa: CASSFGTAEQYF
CDR3nt: TGTGCCAGCAGCTTCGGGACAGCGGAGCAGTACTTC

v_gene: TRBV7-3
abundance: -
d_gene: -
j_gene: TRBJ2-7
CDR3aa: CASSLNAGGYDEQYF
CDR3nt: TGTGCCAGCAGCTTAAATGCAGGGGGGTACGACGAGCAGTACTTC

v_gene: TRBV16
abundance: -
d_gene: TRBD1
j_gene: TRBJ2-1
CDR3aa: CASSHSPPGQAGTEQFF
CDR3nt: TGTGCCAGCAGCCATTCCCCTCCGGGACAGGCCGGTACTGAGCAGTTCTTC

v_gene: TRBV7-9
abundance: -
d_gene: TRBD2
j_gene: TRBJ2-7
CDR3aa: CASSGRLAGGGYEQYF
CDR3nt: TGTGCCAGCAGCGGGCGACTAGCGGGGGGCGGTTACGAGCAGTACTTC

v_gene: TRBV7-9
abundance: -
d_gene: -
j_gene: TRBJ2-7
CDR3aa: CASSSSNEQYF
CDR3nt: TGTGCCAGCAGCTCCTCAAACGAGCAGTACTTC

v_gene: TRBV2
abundance: -
d_gene: TRBD1
j_gene: TRBJ1-4
CDR3aa: CASTGQATTNEKLFF
CDR3nt: TGTGCCAGCACGGGACAGGCGACAACTAATGAAAAACTGTTTTTT

v_gene: TRBV27
abundance: -
d_gene: -
j_gene: TRBJ1-1
CDR3aa: CASSYQGLRDTEAFF
CDR3nt: TGTGCCAGCAGTTACCAGGGGCTCAGGGACACTGAAGCTTTCTTT

v_gene: TRBV7-9
abundance: -
d_gene: -
j_gene: TRBJ2-7
CDR3aa: CASSLGTYEQYF
CDR3nt: TGTGCCAGCAGCTTAGGCACCTACGAGCAGTACTTC

v_gene: TRBV30
abundance: -
d_gene: -
j_gene: TRBJ1-2
CDR3aa: CAWSSGDYGYTF
CDR3nt: TGTGCCTGGAGTTCAGGCGACTATGGCTACACCTTC

v_gene: TRBV19
abundance: once
d_gene: -
j_gene: TRBJ2-3
CDR3aa: CASRTFAEAGTDTQYF
CDR3nt: TGTGCCAGTAGGACCTTCGCAGAGGCCGGCACAGATACGCAGTATTTT

v_gene: TRBV7-6
abundance: -
d_gene: -
j_gene: TRBJ2-7
CDR3aa: CASSSQEAYEQYF
CDR3nt: TGTGCCAGCAGCTCACAGGAGGCGTACGAGCAGTACTTC

v_gene: TRBV4-2
abundance: -
d_gene: TRBD1
j_gene: TRBJ1-1
CDR3aa: CASSPAGQEDTEAFF
CDR3nt: TGTGCCAGCAGCCCGGCCGGACAGGAAGACACTGAAGCTTTCTTT